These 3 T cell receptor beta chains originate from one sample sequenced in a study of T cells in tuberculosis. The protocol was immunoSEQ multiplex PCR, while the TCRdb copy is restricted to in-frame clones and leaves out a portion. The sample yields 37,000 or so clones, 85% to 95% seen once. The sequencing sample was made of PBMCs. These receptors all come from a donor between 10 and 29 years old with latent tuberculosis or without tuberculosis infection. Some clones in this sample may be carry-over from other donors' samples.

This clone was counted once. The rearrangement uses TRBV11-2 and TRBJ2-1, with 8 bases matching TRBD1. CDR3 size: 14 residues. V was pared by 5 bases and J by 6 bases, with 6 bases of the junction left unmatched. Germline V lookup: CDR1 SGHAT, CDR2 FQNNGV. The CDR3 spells CASSDRGGSNEQFF. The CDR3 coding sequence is TGTGCCAGCAGCGACAGGGGTGGGAGCAATGAGCAGTTCTTC.

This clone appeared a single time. CDR3: CSIIRGGETQYF. In DNA, the CDR3 is TGCAGCATCATCAGGGGTGGTGAGACCCAGTACTTC. J is TRBJ2-5 and V is TRBV29-1; TRBD1 might be the D (6 bases). Trimming took off 8 bases at V and 5 bases at J, with 15 bases between the two ends. The CDR3 covers 12 residues. Per the germline V gene, CDR1 is SQVTM and CDR2 is ANQGSEA.

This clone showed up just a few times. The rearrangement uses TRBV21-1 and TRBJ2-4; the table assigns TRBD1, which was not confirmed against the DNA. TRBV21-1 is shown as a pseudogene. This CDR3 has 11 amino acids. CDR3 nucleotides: TGTGCCAGCAATGAGGGGGACATTCAGTACTTC. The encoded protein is CASNEGDIQYF.